A selection of T cell receptor beta chains follows, all from one sample in a study of CD8 T cells in Susac syndrome. TCRdb processed the immunoSEQ multiplex PCR reads anew with MiXCR; each CDR3 protein has one entry. The table shows 250,000 to 300,000 distinct CDR3 sequences, with 75% to 90% occurring only once. Sequences were obtained from CD8+ T cells from PBMCs. These receptors all come from a human donor with multiple sclerosis. Each CDR3 is given with its conserved first and last residue. The D gene is left open where the match is weak. Expanded clones are given a class, and other clones once, few, many or no size at all.

-	-	TRBJ2-7	TRBV7-9	TGTGCCAGTAAACCAGGTCTAGTGGCCGACGAGCAGTACTTC	CASKPGLVADEQYF
-	-	TRBJ2-5	TRBV9	TGTGCCAGCAGCGCCGAGGAAATAGAGACCCAGTACTTC	CASSAEEIETQYF
few	-	TRBJ1-1	TRBV30	TGTGCCTGGAGTGGGGGGGGCGGCACTGAAGCTTTCTTT	CAWSGGGGTEAFF
-	-	TRBJ1-2	TRBV29-1	TGCAGCGTTGTCATTCTCGGGGCGCAGGCCTTC	CSVVILGAQAF
-	TRBD1	TRBJ1-2	TRBV5-4	TGTGCCAGCAGCCCTCGGGACAGGACCTCGGGCTACACCTTC	CASSPRDRTSGYTF
-	TRBD2	TRBJ2-1	TRBV19	TGTGCCAGTAGTATAGATCTTGCTAGCGGGGCCTACAATGAGCAGTTCTTC	CASSIDLASGAYNEQFF
-	-	TRBJ2-6	TRBV3-1	TGTGCCAGCAGCCAAGATGGGGGGACTGGGGCCAACGTCCTGACTTTC	CASSQDGGTGANVLTF
-	-	TRBJ1-5	TRBV4-2	TGTGCCAGCAGCCAGGAAGATGGGGAGCCCCAGCATTTT	CASSQEDGEPQHF
-	TRBD2	TRBJ2-1	TRBV6-2/TRBV6-3	TGTGCCAGCAGTGTCGGGACTAGCGGGAGTAATGAGCAGTTCTTC	CASSVGTSGSNEQFF
-	TRBD1	TRBJ2-1	TRBV27	TGTGCCAGCAGTCCAATTCGACCGGGACAGGGTTACAATGAGCAGTTCTTC	CASSPIRPGQGYNEQFF
few	TRBD1	TRBJ1-2	TRBV7-2	TGTGCCAGCAGCCCAGGACAGGGGCTCAACTATGGCTACACCTTC	CASSPGQGLNYGYTF
-	-	TRBJ1-5	TRBV12-3/TRBV12-4	TGTGCCAGCAGTTTAGACGGAAGGAGTGGCAATCAGCCCCAGCATTTT	CASSLDGRSGNQPQHF
-	-	TRBJ1-3	TRBV7-8	TGTGCCAGCAGCCCGGGGGTTATTTCAAACACCATATATTTT	CASSPGVISNTIYF
-	TRBD2	TRBJ2-7	TRBV3-1	TGTGCCACCGCGGGGGGGGGAGTGGACGAGCAGTACTTC	CATAGGGVDEQYF
-	-	TRBJ2-1	TRBV12-3/TRBV12-4	TGTGCCAGCAGTTTGGGTTGGGGTAAATGGGGCAATGAGCAGTTCTTC	CASSLGWGKWGNEQFF
few	-	TRBJ2-1	TRBV4-1	TGCGCCAGCAGCCAAGATGGGACCTCGGATGAGCAGTTCTTC	CASSQDGTSDEQFF
-	TRBD2	TRBJ2-3	TRBV5-1	TGCGCCAGCAGCGTTCATAGCGGGGCGGTCCTGAGCACAGATACGCAGTATTTT	CASSVHSGAVLSTDTQYF
-	-	TRBJ1-1	TRBV14	TGTGCCAGCAGCCAGTACAGAAACACTGAAGCTTTCTTT	CASSQYRNTEAFF
once	-	TRBJ2-1	TRBV7-9	TGTGCCAGCAGCATGGGCGACAATGAGCAGTTCTTC	CASSMGDNEQFF
-	TRBD2	TRBJ2-7	TRBV29-1	TGCAGCGTTGTATGGACTAGCGGGGGTGTTGTTAACGAGCAGTACTTC	CSVVWTSGGVVNEQYF
-	TRBD2	TRBJ2-3	TRBV9	TGTGCCAGCACCGTGGGACTAGCGGACACAGATACGCAGTATTTT	CASTVGLADTDTQYF
-	TRBD1	TRBJ1-5	TRBV11-2	TGTGCCAGCAGCTTAGGACTGAGCGGGCAGGGGGGGAGACTAAATCAGCCCCAGCATTTT	CASSLGLSGQGGRLNQPQHF
-	-	TRBJ1-1	TRBV19	TGTGCCAGTAGTATCAGGCCAGGCGAAGCTTTCTTT	CASSIRPGEAFF
-	TRBD1	TRBJ1-6	TRBV3-1	TGTGCCAGCAGCCCGACCCGGGACAGGAATAGTTCACCCCTCCACTTT	CASSPTRDRNSSPLHF
once	-	TRBJ1-2	TRBV5-8	TGTGCCAGCAGCACCCGAGGGGGTAACTATGGCTACACCTTC	CASSTRGGNYGYTF
-	-	TRBJ2-7	TRBV7-9	TGTGCCAGCAGCTCCCGGGTGGCCAGCCGACTGGAGCAGTACTTC	CASSSRVASRLEQYF
-	-	TRBJ2-1	TRBV5-6	TGTGCCAGCAGCTTGGGCTACACTGAGCAGTTCTTC	CASSLGYTEQFF
-	-	TRBJ2-5	TRBV2	TGTGCCAGCAGCGGAGGGCCCGGACAGGTCCAAGAGACCCAGTACTTC	CASSGGPGQVQETQYF
-	-	TRBJ1-1	TRBV5-6	TGTGCCAGCAGCACTACAGGTCGAGAAGCTTTCTTT	CASSTTGREAFF
-	-	TRBJ2-5	TRBV6-2/TRBV6-3	TGTGCCAGCAGGCTCCGGGCTCAGACGAAAGAGACCCAGTACTTC	CASRLRAQTKETQYF
once	TRBD1	TRBJ2-1	TRBV5-1	TGCGCCAGCAGTACTGGGGACAGTAACAATGAGCAGTTCTTC	CASSTGDSNNEQFF
-	TRBD2	TRBJ2-3	TRBV20-1	TGCAGTGCTAGTGACACTAGCGGGGGGCGCACAGATACGCAGTATTTT	CSASDTSGGRTDTQYF
-	-	TRBJ1-1	TRBV20-1	TGCAGTGCTAGACAGTGGGCCACTGAAGCTTTCTTT	CSARQWATEAFF
few	-	TRBJ2-5	TRBV7-8	TGTGCCAGCAGCTTTAGCCAGGCGGAGACCCAGTACTTC	CASSFSQAETQYF
-	-	TRBJ2-2	TRBV3-1	TGTGCCAGCAGCCAAGGGGTAGACACCGGGGAGCTGCTTTTT	CASSQGVDTGELLF
-	TRBD2	TRBJ2-1	TRBV6-2/TRBV6-3	TGTGCCAGCAGTTACTGGACTAGCGGCGGTGAGCAGTTCTTC	CASSYWTSGGEQFF
-	TRBD2	TRBJ2-1	TRBV6-2/TRBV6-3	TGTGCCAGCAGTTACAAGCGGGATTACTACAATGAGCAGTTCTTC	CASSYKRDYYNEQFF
-	TRBD2	TRBJ2-7	TRBV5-1	TGCGCCAGCAGCTTGGCCGGGACTAGCGGGAACGAGCAGTACTTC	CASSLAGTSGNEQYF
-	-	TRBJ1-2	TRBV4-2	TGTGCCAGCAGCCAACAGGGGAACTATGGCTACACCTTC	CASSQQGNYGYTF
-	TRBD2	TRBJ2-5	TRBV5-1	TGCGCCAGCAGGCTAGCGGGGGACTTTGAGACCCAGTACTTC	CASRLAGDFETQYF
-	-	TRBJ2-3	TRBV6-1	TGTGCCAGCCAGCGCGTAGGACCCCCCATGGGTACAGATACGCAGTATTTT	CASQRVGPPMGTDTQYF
-	TRBD2	TRBJ2-1	TRBV10-3	TGTGCCATCAGGGAAACTTTAGAACTAGCGGGGGAAGGGAATGAGCAGTTCTTC	CAIRETLELAGEGNEQFF
once	-	TRBJ2-7	TRBV19	TGTGCCAGTAGTAGGGAGCAGCACTACGAGCAGTACTTC	CASSREQHYEQYF